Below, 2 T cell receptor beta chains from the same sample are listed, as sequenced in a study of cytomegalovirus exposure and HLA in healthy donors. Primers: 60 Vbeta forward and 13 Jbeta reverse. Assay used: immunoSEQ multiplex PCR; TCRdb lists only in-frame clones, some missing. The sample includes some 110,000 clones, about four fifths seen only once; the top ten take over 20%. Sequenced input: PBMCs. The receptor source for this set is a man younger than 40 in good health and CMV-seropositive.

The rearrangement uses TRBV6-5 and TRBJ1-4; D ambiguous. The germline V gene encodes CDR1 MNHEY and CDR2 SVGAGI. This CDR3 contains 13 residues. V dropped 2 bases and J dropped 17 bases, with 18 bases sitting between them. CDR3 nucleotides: TGTGCCAGCAGTTACGTCTCCCCACCGTACACATTTTTT. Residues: CASSYVSPPYTFF.

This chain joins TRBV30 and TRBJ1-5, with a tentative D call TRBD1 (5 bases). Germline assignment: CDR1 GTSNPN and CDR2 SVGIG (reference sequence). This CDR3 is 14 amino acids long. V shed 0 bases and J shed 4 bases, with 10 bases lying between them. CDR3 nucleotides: TGTGCCTGGAGTGTAGGAGACAGAAATCAGCCCCAGCATTTT. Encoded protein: CAWSVGDRNQPQHF. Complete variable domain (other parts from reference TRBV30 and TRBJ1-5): SQTIHQWPATLVQPVGSPLSLECTVEGTSNPNLYWYRQAAGRGLQLLFYSVGIGQISSEVPQNLSASRPQDRQFILSSKKLLLSDSGFYLCAWSVGDRNQPQHFGDGTRLSIL.